The 30 T cell receptor beta chains below were found in one sample sequenced in a study of molecular identifiers for immune sequencing clone quantification (dated by TCRdb to the late 2010s). The protocol used for the library was PCR. Instrument on record: NextSeq 500. TCRdb itself trimmed the public reads at Q25 with fastp, ran MiXCR and retained productive beta chains. Each CDR3 protein gets just one entry, which takes the most common genes and DNA from the rows behind it. The sample contains some 590,000 distinct CDR3 sequences, around 25% of them found a single time. The leading ten clones occupy 0.7% to 0.95% of the sample. The sequenced material came from naive CD8+ T cells from blood, with Jurkat cell RNA spiked in. The label giving this sample's cell subset or site can be read as: FACS-sorted CD8+CD4-CCR7+CD45RA+ naive T cells. The receptors come from a human donor in good health. Some libraries in this study had Jurkat cell RNA spiked in.

This clonotype appeared once. The V gene is TRBV11-2, the J gene TRBJ2-5; 10 nucleotides agree with TRBD1. With V trimmed by 3 bases and J by 5 bases, 21 bases remained unmatched. Germline V gives CDR1 SGHAT, CDR2 FQNNGV. The CDR3 is 20 residues long. CDR3 protein: CASSFPTSRQGAPYVETQYF. The CDR3 nucleotides are TGTGCCAGCAGCTTCCCAACATCGAGACAGGGGGCGCCTTATGTGGAGACCCAGTACTTC.

As to this clonotype: The CDR3 does not close with the conserved phenylalanine or tryptophan, likely indicating a read error. This chain connects TRBV20-1 to TRBJ2-7; D may correspond to TRBD1 or TRBD2 (5 bases each). Germline values: CDR1 DFQATT, CDR2 SNEGSKA (reference sequence). V shed 4 bases and J shed 2 bases, with 18 bases lying between them. This CDR3 comprises 15 residues. Here the CDR3 reads CSATMVGATTYEQYS. DNA for the CDR3: TGCAGTGCTACGATGGTCGGGGCGACCACCTACGAGCAGTACTCC.

A remark on this clonotype: This may arise from a read error, as a much more abundant clone is one base away. V and J are TRBV30 and TRBJ2-4, with D possibly matching TRBD2 (5 bases). Germline loops: CDR1 GTSNPN, CDR2 SVGIG (reference sequence). This CDR3 has 13 residues. CDR3 nucleotide sequence: TGTGCCGGGAGTGACGGGGCCAAAAACATTCAGTACTTC. Protein: CAGSDGAKNIQYF.

The chain links TRBV7-2 to TRBJ2-1; D assignment may be TRBD1 or TRBD2 (6 bases each). Trimming took 5 bases from V and 2 from J, leaving 10 bases between them. The CDR3 totals 14 residues. The germline V gene has CDR1 SGHTA and CDR2 FQGNSA. In DNA, the CDR3 is TGTGCCAGCAGCCGAGGGGGGACCTACAATGAGCAGTTCTTC. Translating gives CASSRGGTYNEQFF.

This clonotype came up a few times. This chain connects TRBV13 to TRBJ2-2; the match to TRBD2 covers 7 bases. CDR1 PRHDT and CDR2 FYEKMQ come from the germline V gene (reference sequence). The CDR3 is 16 residues long. With V trimmed by 6 bases and J by 7 bases, 14 bases remained unmatched. The CDR3 is CASRDVSGTIIGELFF. In nucleotides, the CDR3 is TGTGCCAGCAGAGACGTCAGCGGGACTATTATCGGGGAGCTGTTTTTT.

This clonotype was seen a handful of times. The chain is built from TRBV27 and TRBJ2-3, with a tentative D call TRBD2 (5 bases). The germline V gene has CDR1 MNHEY and CDR2 SMNVEV (reference sequence). This CDR3 is 13 amino acids long. V was clipped by 3 bases and J by 6 bases, with 10 bases between them. CDR3 loop: CASSFGGIDTQYF. In nucleotides, the CDR3 is TGTGCCAGCAGTTTTGGAGGAATCGATACGCAGTATTTT.

The chain carries TRBV28 and TRBJ2-3; 7 nucleotides line up with TRBD1. The CDR3 consists of 17 residues. The V gene's germline CDR1 is MDHEN and CDR2 SYDVKM. V dropped 6 bases and J dropped 1; count of bases not matched to a gene: 13. DNA of the CDR3: TGTGCCAGCAGCCCAATCCCACAGGGGCCACGCACAGATACGCAGTATTTT. Encoded protein: CASSPIPQGPRTDTQYF.

This clonotype was recorded many times. CDR3: CASSLSGVENIQYF. CDR3 nucleotide sequence: TGTGCCAGCAGCTTATCGGGGGTAGAAAACATTCAGTACTTC. This rearrangement joins TRBV13 to TRBJ2-4, with D perhaps matching TRBD2 (6 bases). The germline gives CDR1 PRHDT, CDR2 FYEKMQ (reference sequence). The V end was cut by 2 bases, the J end by 5 bases, with 10 bases between. This CDR3 comprises 14 residues.

The chain is built from TRBV4-3 and TRBJ2-2, with 8 bases identical to TRBD2. The germline CDR1 and CDR2 sequences are LGHNA and YSLEER. V lost 0 bases to trimming and J lost 3 bases; unmatched junction nucleotides: 12. The CDR3 loop spans 19 amino acids. CDR3: CASSQDRAGVNGDTGELFF. CDR3 bases: TGCGCCAGCAGCCAAGATCGAGCGGGAGTTAATGGGGACACCGGGGAGCTGTTTTTT.

This clonotype was counted at least ten times. V and J are TRBV28 and TRBJ2-3; 7 bases match TRBD2. From germline, CDR1 is MDHEN and CDR2 SYDVKM. CDR3 length: 17 residues. V trimming: 4 bases; J trimming: 2 bases; junction bases outside the gene matches: 12. The CDR3 sequence is CASSSPREGIYTDTQYF. CDR3 nucleotide sequence: TGTGCCAGCAGTTCCCCGAGGGAGGGGATATACACAGATACGCAGTATTTT.

The table lists this clonotype with many counts. The chain is built from TRBV20-1 and TRBJ2-3; maybe TRBD1 (5 bases). The CDR3 contains 19 residues. Germline lookup yields CDR1 DFQATT and CDR2 SNEGSKA (reference sequence). V dropped 0 bases and J dropped 1 base, with 23 bases sitting between them. CDR3: CSARDLGATTSIGTDTQYF. The CDR3 DNA sequence: TGCAGTGCTAGAGATCTTGGGGCTACAACCTCTATCGGCACAGATACGCAGTATTTT.

The chain employs TRBV20-1 and TRBJ2-7; D may be TRBD2 (6 bases). In germline, CDR1 is DFQATT, CDR2 SNEGSKA (reference sequence). V shed 4 bases and J shed 0 bases, with 13 bases lying between them. The CDR3 covers 14 residues. CDR3 coding DNA: TGCAGTGCTATTTATTCTAGCGCCTCCTACGAGCAGTACTTC. This sequence encodes CSAIYSSASYEQYF.

This clonotype has ten or more counts. V gene TRBV20-1 combines with J gene TRBJ2-6; 7 bases match TRBD1. The CDR3 consists of 16 residues. From germline, CDR1 is DFQATT and CDR2 SNEGSKA (reference sequence). The ends lost 4 bases at V and 0 bases at J; junction bases unmatched: 6. For the CDR3, the DNA is TGCAGTGCTAAGACGGACAGGACCTCTGGGGCCAACGTCCTGACTTTC. This gives the protein CSAKTDRTSGANVLTF.

A word on this clonotype: This could be a read error, since a much larger clone is one nucleotide away. This chain connects TRBV28 to TRBJ1-5, with D unclear. The J call may not be correct, given that the DNA end is closer to TRBJ2-3. Germline values: CDR1 MDHEN, CDR2 SYDVKM. There are 12 residues in the CDR3. The CDR3: CASSPVREPQYF. In DNA form, the CDR3 reads TGTGCCAGCAGCCCTGTTAGGGAACCCCAGTATTTT.

This clonotype appeared a few times. This rearrangement joins TRBV18 to TRBJ2-1, with D tentatively TRBD2 (6 bases). In germline, CDR1 is KGHSH, CDR2 LQKENI. V was cut by 1 base and J by 1 base, with 8 bases left in between. The length of the CDR3 is 15 residues. The CDR3 is CASSPRGESYNEQFF. As DNA, the CDR3 is TGTGCCAGCTCACCACGCGGGGAGTCCTACAATGAGCAGTTCTTC.

This clonotype came up a few times. This sequence joins TRBV9 and TRBJ2-1, with D possibly TRBD1 on 5 matching bases. Per germline, CDR1 SGDLS and CDR2 YYNGEE. The V end was cut by 0 bases, the J end by 2 bases, with 6 bases between. This CDR3 is 14 amino acids long. The CDR3 DNA sequence: TGTGCCAGCAGCGTAGGACAGACCTACAATGAGCAGTTCTTC. Its protein product is CASSVGQTYNEQFF.

CDR3 region: CATSEPASGSYNEQFF. The DNA of the CDR3 is TGTGCCACCAGTGAGCCCGCTAGCGGGAGCTACAATGAGCAGTTCTTC. The chain uses TRBV24-1 and TRBJ2-1, with 10 bases that match TRBD2. CDR1 and CDR2 from the germline V gene are KGHDR and SFDVKD. The ends lost 4 bases at V and 3 bases at J; junction bases unmatched: 5. The CDR3 is 16 residues long.

Details on this clonotype: This may come from a read error, since a much larger clone is one base off. This chain uses TRBV2 with TRBJ2-1; possible D gene TRBD1, 6 bases. The CDR3 consists of 12 residues. V dropped 6 bases and J dropped 5 bases, with 8 bases sitting between them. Germline values: CDR1 SNHLY, CDR2 FYNNEI. CDR3 amino acids: CASRTGHNEQFF. Here the CDR3 DNA reads TGTGCCAGCAGAACAGGGCACAATGAGCAGTTCTTC.

On this clonotype itself: Sequence at one end of the junction differs from germline and may be a read error. This chain joins TRBV19 and TRBJ1-5, with 7 bases fitting TRBD1. CDR1 is LNHDA and CDR2 is SQIVND in the germline V gene (reference sequence). The CDR3 has 15 residues. CDR3 nucleotide sequence: TGTGCCTGTAGTATGACAGGGAAGGGCAATCAGCCCCAGCATTTT. It yields the protein CACSMTGKGNQPQHF.

This clonotype was counted only a few times. This sequence joins TRBV14 and TRBJ2-3; D not certain. This CDR3 region has 13 residues. Trimming stripped 0 bases from V and 6 bases from J, with 7 bases between. The germline V gene encodes CDR1 SGHDN and CDR2 FVKESK. The CDR3 DNA is TGTGCCAGCAGCCAAGAATGGGTGGATACGCAGTATTTT. Its translation: CASSQEWVDTQYF.

This clonotype has a handful of counts. A clone one base away is much larger, so this may be a read error. The chain uses TRBV29-1 and TRBJ2-3, with D hard to call. CDR1 is SQVTM, CDR2 ANQGSEA, per germline. The CDR3 runs 13 residues. CDR3 nucleotide sequence: TGCAGCGTTGTCTTCGTTACCACAGATGCGCAGTATTTT. Protein product: CSVVFVTTDAQYF.

This clonotype has at least ten counts. The chain carries TRBV6-2 or TRBV6-3 and TRBJ1-5; 10 bases agree with TRBD1. J lost 1 base, V lost 6 bases, and 15 bases had no gene match. There are 19 residues in the CDR3. CDR1 and CDR2 from the germline V gene are MNHEY and SVGEGT. In DNA, the CDR3 is TGTGCCAGCAGCAAGACCCTGCGGACAGGGGGTAGAAGCAATCAGCCCCAGCATTTT. Protein: CASSKTLRTGGRSNQPQHF.

The chain employs TRBV12-3 or TRBV12-4 and TRBJ2-5; D is ambiguous. This CDR3 spans 13 amino acids. Trimming left V 3 bases short and J 2 bases short, with 7 bases between. The CDR3 protein is CASSFNVQETQYF. In DNA form, the CDR3 reads TGTGCCAGCAGTTTTAACGTACAAGAGACCCAGTACTTC.

This chain joins TRBV4-3 and TRBJ2-7; D is perhaps TRBD1 or TRBD2 (5 bases each). In germline, CDR1 is LGHNA, CDR2 YSLEER. CDR3 length equals 16 residues. Deletions cut 4 bases from V and 5 bases from J, with 21 bases between. The CDR3 bases are TGCGCCAGCAGCCCAGAGCTGCAGGGCCAGCGGAACGAGCAGTACTTC. It translates to CASSPELQGQRNEQYF.

With respect to this clonotype: This clone may be a read error of a much larger clone one base away. The chain carries TRBV4-3 and TRBJ2-7, with TRBD1 identical over 7 bases. Germline CDR1 is LGHNA and CDR2 is YSLEER. The V gene end was trimmed by 1 base and the J gene end by 9 bases; junction bases not matched to a gene: 9. CDR3 size: 14 residues. As DNA, the CDR3 is TGCGCCAGCAGCCAAGTTCGACAGGGACCCGCGCAGTACTTC. Amino acids: CASSQVRQGPAQYF.

Turning to this clonotype: This sequence may be a read error, since a much larger clone differs from it by one base. The chain couples TRBV6-1 to TRBJ2-3, with 9 positions matching TRBD2. The CDR3 consists of 16 residues. The V gene's germline CDR1 is MNHNS and CDR2 SASEGT. V lost 4 bases to trimming and J lost 4 bases; unmatched junction nucleotides: 9. The CDR3 spells CASSVLAGGPPDTQYF. CDR3 DNA: TGTGCCAGCAGTGTTCTGGCGGGGGGGCCGCCAGATACGCAGTATTTT.

In this sample, this clonotype turned up many times. The chain is built from TRBV7-9 and TRBJ1-4; TRBD1 matches at 7 bases. The germline CDR1 and CDR2 sequences are SEHNR and FQNEAQ (reference sequence). Trimming removed 4 bases from V and 1 base from J; junction bases left unmatched: 3. The CDR3 is 15 amino acids. The CDR3 sequence: CASSYRQGTNEKLFF. Here the CDR3 DNA reads TGTGCCAGCAGCTATCGACAGGGAACTAATGAAAAACTGTTTTTT. Based on the CDR3 plus reference TRBV7-9 and TRBJ1-4, the full variable domain is DTGVSQNPRHKITKRGQNVTFRCDPISEHNRLYWYRQTLGQGPEFLTYFQNEAQLEKSRLLSDRFSAERPKGSFSTLEIQRTEQGDSAMYLCASSYRQGTNEKLFFGSGTQLSVL.

This clonotype was recorded many times. V usage is TRBV12-3 or TRBV12-4 and J usage is TRBJ2-3; D tentatively fits TRBD1 or TRBD2 (6 bases each). This CDR3 spans 15 amino acids. The V end lost 9 bases, the J end lost 0 bases, and 16 bases lay between the germline ends. The CDR3 region has the DNA TGTGCCAGTCTGAGGGGGGCATTTAGCACAGATACGCAGTATTTT. Translation: CASLRGAFSTDTQYF.

Of note for this clonotype: This may arise from a read error, as a much more abundant clone is one base away. This rearrangement joins TRBV7-9 to TRBJ2-5, with TRBD2 matching 7 bases. J gave up 2 bases and V 4 bases, and 10 bases lay outside the gene matches. The germline CDR1 and CDR2 sequences are SEHNR and FQNEAQ (reference sequence). CDR3 length: 16 residues. The CDR3 DNA reads as TGTGCCAGCAGCTCCCTCCTAGCGGTTGATCAAGAGACCCAGTACTTC. It encodes CASSSLLAVDQETQYF.

For this clonotype: A much larger clone is a single base away; this may be a read error. The chain joins TRBV20-1 to TRBJ2-7; weak D call: TRBD2 (5 bases). This CDR3 is 13 amino acids long. Per germline, CDR1 DFQATT and CDR2 SNEGSKA (reference sequence). Trimming stripped 8 bases from V and 6 bases from J, with 20 bases between. This CDR3 is CSPETGRGFEQYF. The DNA of the CDR3 is TGCAGTCCCGAAACTGGCCGGGGATTCGAGCAGTACTTC.